The T cell receptor (beta chain) described here comes from a study of cytotoxic CD8 clonotypes in ibrutinib-treated CLL. Study-level findings and limits: In sustained-remission versus progressing patients, sampling times differed.

Regarding this clone: Antigen unknown.

The assay was immunoSEQ multiplex PCR, and TCRdb's table has in-frame clones only and misses some. The sample records about 300,000 clones, approximately 76% being singletons. Per germline, CDR1 MNHEY and CDR2 SMNVEV (reference sequence). This CDR3 is built from 14 residues. With 4 bases clipped from V and 2 bases from J, the junction kept 2 bases outside the gene matches. The sequencing here drew on PBMCs, taken at disease progression, from a patient treated with ibrutinib. The receptor was isolated from a human donor with chronic lymphocytic leukemia. V usage is TRBV27 and J usage is TRBJ2-1; the match to TRBD2 covers 7 bases. In nucleotides, the CDR3 is TGTGCCAGCAGTTACCGGGGGGCCTACAATGAGCAGTTCTTC. As protein: CASSYRGAYNEQFF.